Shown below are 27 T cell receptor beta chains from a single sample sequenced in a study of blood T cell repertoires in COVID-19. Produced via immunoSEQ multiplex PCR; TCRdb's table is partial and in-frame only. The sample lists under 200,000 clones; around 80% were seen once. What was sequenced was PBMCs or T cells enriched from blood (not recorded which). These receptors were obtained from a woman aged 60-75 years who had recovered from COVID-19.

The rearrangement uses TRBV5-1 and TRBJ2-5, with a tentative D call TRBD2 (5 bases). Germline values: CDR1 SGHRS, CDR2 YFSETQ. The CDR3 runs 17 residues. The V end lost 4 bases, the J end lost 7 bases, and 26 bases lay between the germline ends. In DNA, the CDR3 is TGCGCCAGCAGCAGATCCCCGATGTCCGCGGGCGAGGGGACCCAGTACTTC. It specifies CASSRSPMSAGEGTQYF.

The CDR3 nucleotides read TGTGCCAGCAGACTGACAGGAATAGATGGCTACACCTTC. Protein: CASRLTGIDGYTF. The rearrangement uses TRBV6-5 and TRBJ1-2, with D tentatively TRBD1 (6 bases). Trimming stripped 6 bases from V and 6 bases from J, with 14 bases between. This CDR3 is 13 amino acids long. Germline V CDR1 and CDR2: MNHEY, SVGAGI.

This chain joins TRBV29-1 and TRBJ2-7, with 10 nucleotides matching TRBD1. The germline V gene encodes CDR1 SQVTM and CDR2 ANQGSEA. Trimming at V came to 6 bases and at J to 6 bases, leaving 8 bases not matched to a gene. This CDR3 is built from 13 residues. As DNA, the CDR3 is TGCAGCGTGGGGGACAGGGGCATCACCGAGCAGTACTTC. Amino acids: CSVGDRGITEQYF.

The chain's CDR3 is CASSLTGAEQYF. CDR3 bases: TGTGCCAGCAGTTTAACGGGAGCGGAGCAGTACTTC. This chain connects TRBV28 to TRBJ2-7, with D tentatively TRBD2 (6 bases). Trimming shortened V by 2 bases and J by 7 bases, and 9 bases separated the two germline ends. Germline V gives CDR1 MDHEN, CDR2 SYDVKM. There are 12 residues in the CDR3.

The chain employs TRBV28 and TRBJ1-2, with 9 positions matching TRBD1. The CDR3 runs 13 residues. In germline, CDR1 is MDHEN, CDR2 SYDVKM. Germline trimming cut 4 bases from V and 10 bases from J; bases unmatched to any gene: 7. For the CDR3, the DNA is TGTGCCAGCAGTTCCGGACAGGGGAGTGACTACACCTTC. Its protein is CASSSGQGSDYTF.

In DNA form, the CDR3 reads TGTGCCAGCAGCTTACAACAGGCCAATTCACCCCTCCACTTT. It specifies CASSLQQANSPLHF. This sequence joins TRBV5-8 and TRBJ1-6; a possible D gene is TRBD1 (5 bases). The CDR3 totals 14 residues. The germline gives CDR1 SGHTS, CDR2 YDEGEE. V was trimmed by 2 bases and J by 7 bases, leaving 10 bases between them.

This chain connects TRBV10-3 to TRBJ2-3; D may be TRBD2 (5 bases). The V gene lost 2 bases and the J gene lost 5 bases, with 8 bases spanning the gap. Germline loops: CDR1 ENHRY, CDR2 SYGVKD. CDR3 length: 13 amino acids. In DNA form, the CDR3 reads TGTGCCATCAGTGAGAGCGGAAAAGATACGCAGTATTTT. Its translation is CAISESGKDTQYF.

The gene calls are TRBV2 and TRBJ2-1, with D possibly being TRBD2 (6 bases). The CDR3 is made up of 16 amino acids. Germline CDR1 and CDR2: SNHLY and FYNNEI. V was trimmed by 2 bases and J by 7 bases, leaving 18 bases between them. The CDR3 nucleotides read TGTGCCAGCAGTGAATTTGGGAGGACTCCTCTGAATGAGCAGTTCTTC. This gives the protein CASSEFGRTPLNEQFF.

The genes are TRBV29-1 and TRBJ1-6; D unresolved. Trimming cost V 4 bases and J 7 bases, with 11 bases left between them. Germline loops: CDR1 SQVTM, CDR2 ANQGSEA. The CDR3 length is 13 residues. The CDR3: CSVGLRRNSPLHF. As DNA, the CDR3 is TGCAGCGTTGGCCTCCGGAGAAATTCACCCCTCCACTTT.

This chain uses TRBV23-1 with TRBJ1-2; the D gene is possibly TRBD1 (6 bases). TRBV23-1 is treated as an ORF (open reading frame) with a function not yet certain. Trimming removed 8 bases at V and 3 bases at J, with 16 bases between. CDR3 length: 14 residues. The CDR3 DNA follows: TGCGCCAGCGTCATTGGGGGCCCCCACTATGGCTACACCTTC. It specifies CASVIGGPHYGYTF.

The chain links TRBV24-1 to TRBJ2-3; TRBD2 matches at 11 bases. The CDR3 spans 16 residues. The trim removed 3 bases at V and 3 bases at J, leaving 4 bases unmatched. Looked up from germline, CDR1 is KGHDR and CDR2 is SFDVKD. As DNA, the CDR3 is TGTGCCACCAGTGATAGTAGCGGGGGGGCTACAGATACGCAGTATTTT. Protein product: CATSDSSGGATDTQYF.

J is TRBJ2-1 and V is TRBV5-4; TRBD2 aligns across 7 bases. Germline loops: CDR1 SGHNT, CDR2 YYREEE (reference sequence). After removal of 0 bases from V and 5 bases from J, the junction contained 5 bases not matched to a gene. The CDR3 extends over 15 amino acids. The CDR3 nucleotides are TGTGCCAGCAGCTTGGCCGCGGGGGAGGACAATGAGCAGTTCTTC. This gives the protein CASSLAAGEDNEQFF.

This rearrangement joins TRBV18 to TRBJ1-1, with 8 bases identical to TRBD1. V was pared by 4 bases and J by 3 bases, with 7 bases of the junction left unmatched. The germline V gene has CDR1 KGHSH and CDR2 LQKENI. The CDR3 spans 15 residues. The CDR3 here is CASSRVMTGDTEAFF. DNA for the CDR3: TGTGCCAGCTCACGCGTTATGACAGGGGACACTGAAGCTTTCTTT.

CDR3 in DNA: TGCAGTGCAAGCGATGAGCAGTTCTTC. Translation gives CSASDEQFF. The chain recombines TRBV20-1 with TRBJ2-1; D is uncertain. Trimming took off 6 bases at V and 8 bases at J, with 5 bases between the two ends. The CDR3 consists of 9 residues. The germline CDR1 and CDR2 sequences are DFQATT and SNEGSKA (reference sequence).

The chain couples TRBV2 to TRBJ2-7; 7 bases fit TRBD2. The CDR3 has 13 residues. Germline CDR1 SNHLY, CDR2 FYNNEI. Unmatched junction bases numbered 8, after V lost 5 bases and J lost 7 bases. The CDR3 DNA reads TGTGCCAGCAGTACCACTAGCGAGGGGGAGCAGTACTTC. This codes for CASSTTSEGEQYF.

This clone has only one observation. CDR3 nucleotides: TGCGCCAGCAGACTACAGGGTATCGGTCAAGAGACCCAGTACTTC. It is translated as CASRLQGIGQETQYF. V gene TRBV5-1 combines with J gene TRBJ2-5; a possible D gene is TRBD1 (6 bases). Trimming removed 5 bases from V and 2 bases from J, with 16 bases in between. CDR1 is SGHRS, CDR2 YFSETQ, per germline. The CDR3 loop spans 15 amino acids.

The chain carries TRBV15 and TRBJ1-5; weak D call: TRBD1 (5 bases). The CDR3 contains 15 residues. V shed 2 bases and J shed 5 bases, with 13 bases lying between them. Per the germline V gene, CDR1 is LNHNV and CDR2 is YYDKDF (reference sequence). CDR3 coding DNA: TGTGCCACCAGCAGACTTACAGGAGACGATCAGCCCCAGCATTTT. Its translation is CATSRLTGDDQPQHF.

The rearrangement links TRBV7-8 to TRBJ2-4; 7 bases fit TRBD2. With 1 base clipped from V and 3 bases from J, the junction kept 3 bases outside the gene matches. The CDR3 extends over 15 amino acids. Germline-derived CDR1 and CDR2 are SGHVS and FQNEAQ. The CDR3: CASSLGREFKNIQYF. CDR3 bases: TGTGCCAGCAGCTTAGGGCGGGAGTTCAAAAACATTCAGTACTTC.

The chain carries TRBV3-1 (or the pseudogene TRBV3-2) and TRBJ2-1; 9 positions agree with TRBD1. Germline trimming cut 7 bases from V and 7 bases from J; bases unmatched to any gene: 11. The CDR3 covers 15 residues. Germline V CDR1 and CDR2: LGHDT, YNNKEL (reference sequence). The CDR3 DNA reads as TGTGCCAGCACCAAGGGGTCGGGACAGGGTAATGAGCAGTTCTTC. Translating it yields CASTKGSGQGNEQFF.

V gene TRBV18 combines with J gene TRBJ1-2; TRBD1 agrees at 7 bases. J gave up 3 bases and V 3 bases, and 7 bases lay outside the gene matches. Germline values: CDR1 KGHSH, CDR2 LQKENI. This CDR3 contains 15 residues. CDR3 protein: CASSPPGQPDYGYTF. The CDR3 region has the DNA TGTGCCAGCTCACCGCCGGGACAGCCAGACTATGGCTACACCTTC.

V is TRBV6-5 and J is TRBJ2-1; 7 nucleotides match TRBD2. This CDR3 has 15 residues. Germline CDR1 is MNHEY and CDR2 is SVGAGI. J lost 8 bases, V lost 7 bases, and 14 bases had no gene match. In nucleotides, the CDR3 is TGTGCCAGCACCTTTCTGGGGCGGGAGAGGGATGAGCAGTTCTTC. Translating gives CASTFLGRERDEQFF.

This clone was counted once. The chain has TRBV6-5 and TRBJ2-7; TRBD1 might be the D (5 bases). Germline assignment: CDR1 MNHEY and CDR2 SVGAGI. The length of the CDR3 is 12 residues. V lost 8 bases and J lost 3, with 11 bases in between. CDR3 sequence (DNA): TGTGCCAGCGCAAGGGGTAGCTACGAGCAGTACTTC. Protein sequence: CASARGSYEQYF.

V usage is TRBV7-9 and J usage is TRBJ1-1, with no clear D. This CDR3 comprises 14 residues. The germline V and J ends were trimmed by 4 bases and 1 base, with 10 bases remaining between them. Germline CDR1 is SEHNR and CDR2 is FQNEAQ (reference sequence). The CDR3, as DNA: TGTGCCAGCAGCTCAGGAGGGCGGAACACTGAAGCTTTCTTT. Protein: CASSSGGRNTEAFF.

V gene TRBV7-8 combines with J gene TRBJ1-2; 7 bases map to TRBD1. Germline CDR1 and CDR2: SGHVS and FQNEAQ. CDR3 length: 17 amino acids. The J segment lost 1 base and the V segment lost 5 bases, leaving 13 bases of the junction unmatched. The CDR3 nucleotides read TGTGCCAGCAGCCCGTACTTTTCCGGGACAGATAACTATGGCTACACCTTC. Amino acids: CASSPYFSGTDNYGYTF.

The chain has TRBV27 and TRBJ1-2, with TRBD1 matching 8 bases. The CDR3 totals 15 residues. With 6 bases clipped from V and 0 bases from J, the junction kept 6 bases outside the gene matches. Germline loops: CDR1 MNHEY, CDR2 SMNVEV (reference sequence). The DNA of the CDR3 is TGTGCCAGCAGACGACAGGGGACCTCTAACTATGGCTACACCTTC. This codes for CASRRQGTSNYGYTF.

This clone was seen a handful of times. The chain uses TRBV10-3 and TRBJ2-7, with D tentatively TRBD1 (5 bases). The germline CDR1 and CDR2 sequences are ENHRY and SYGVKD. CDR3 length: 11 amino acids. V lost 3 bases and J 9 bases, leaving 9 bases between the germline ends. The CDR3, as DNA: TGTGCCATCAGTGACTTACAGGTGCAGTACTTC. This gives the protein CAISDLQVQYF.

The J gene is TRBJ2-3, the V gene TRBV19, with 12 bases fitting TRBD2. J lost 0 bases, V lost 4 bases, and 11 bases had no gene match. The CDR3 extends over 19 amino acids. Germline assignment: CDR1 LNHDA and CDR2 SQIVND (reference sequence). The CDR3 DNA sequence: TGTGCCAGTAGTACACCCCTAGCGGGGGGGCCGGTAAGCACAGATACGCAGTATTTT. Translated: CASSTPLAGGPVSTDTQYF.